What follows are 13 T cell receptor beta chains derived from one specimen sequenced in a study of CD8 T cells in ankylosing spondylitis. In TCRdb, the 5' RACE reads were re-called with MiXCR into one record per CDR3 protein. Found here are approximately 240,000 distinct CDR3 sequences, roughly 25% of them singletons; the top ten hold 0.61%. Sequenced input: blood, either unsorted or a sorted T cell fraction (not recorded which). The receptor source for this set is a male donor with ankylosing spondylitis or in good health (not recorded which).

J is TRBJ2-7 and V is TRBV12-3 or TRBV12-4; 8 nucleotides agree with TRBD1. V was pared by 11 bases and J by 0 bases, with 18 bases of the junction left unmatched. The length of the CDR3 is 17 residues. The CDR3 reads CAFSLGARTGSSYEQYF. DNA of the CDR3: TGTGCCTTCAGTTTAGGCGCGAGGACAGGGAGCTCCTACGAGCAGTACTTC.

This clonotype was seen a few times. The chain is built from TRBV12-3 or TRBV12-4 and TRBJ2-5; no reliable D call. The CDR3 covers 12 residues. V lost 4 bases to trimming and J lost 1 base, with 4 bases between them. The DNA of the CDR3 is TGTGCCAGCAGTTGGTCCCAAGAGACCCAGTACTTC. Its protein product is CASSWSQETQYF.

This clonotype has only a few counts. The chain links TRBV7-2 to TRBJ2-7, with D hard to call. Germline values: CDR1 SGHTA, CDR2 FQGNSA. The CDR3 covers 14 residues. The V gene lost 3 bases and the J gene lost 5 bases, with 14 bases spanning the gap. CDR3 in amino acids: CASSFVSGEDEQYF. The CDR3 nucleotides are TGTGCCAGCAGCTTCGTGTCGGGTGAAGACGAGCAGTACTTC.

This clonotype was detected a few times. The chain combines TRBV20-1 with TRBJ1-5, with 7 nucleotides matching TRBD1. J lost 4 bases, V lost 8 bases, and 8 bases had no gene match. Germline loops: CDR1 DFQATT, CDR2 SNEGSKA (reference sequence). This CDR3 has 13 residues. CDR3 bases: TGCAGTACCTGGGACAGACCGAATCAGCCCCAGCATTTT. Protein product: CSTWDRPNQPQHF.

This chain joins TRBV7-9 and TRBJ2-2; D is ambiguous. CDR3 length equals 17 residues. Germline V gene sequence: CDR1 SEHNR, CDR2 FQNEAQ (reference sequence). Trimming pared 0 bases from V and 1 base from J, leaving 12 bases between. The DNA for the CDR3 is TGTGCCAGCAGCTTAGCTCGCAGCGCAGAGAACACCGGGGAGCTGTTTTTT. Its protein product is CASSLARSAENTGELFF.

This clonotype has just a few counts. The chain joins TRBV29-1 to TRBJ2-3; 8 nucleotides line up with TRBD1. J was trimmed by 2 bases and V by 7 bases; bases with no gene match: 5. Germline CDR1 reads SQVTM; CDR2 reads ANQGSEA. The CDR3 is 13 amino acids. The CDR3 sequence is CSAEQGVTDTQYF. DNA for the CDR3: TGCAGCGCCGAACAGGGGGTCACAGATACGCAGTATTTT.

This chain uses TRBV11-2 with TRBJ2-7; possible D gene TRBD1, 5 bases. This CDR3 is 14 amino acids long. V shed 4 bases and J shed 5 bases, with 15 bases lying between them. Germline assignment: CDR1 SGHAT and CDR2 FQNNGV. CDR3 in DNA: TGTGCCAGCAGCTCCGTAAGGGGTCGGAACGAGCAGTACTTC. This codes for CASSSVRGRNEQYF.

This clonotype was counted between two and nine times. This rearrangement joins TRBV20-1 to TRBJ1-1, with 8 bases that match TRBD1. V lost 1 base and J lost 2; bases outside the gene matches: 6. In germline, CDR1 is DFQATT, CDR2 SNEGSKA (reference sequence). CDR3 length: 15 residues. CDR3 protein: CSARGRGLLNTEAFF. In DNA, the CDR3 is TGCAGTGCTAGAGGCAGGGGGCTTCTTAACACTGAAGCTTTCTTT.

This clonotype was seen repeatedly, ten times or more. This chain links TRBV11-2 with TRBJ1-2; tentative D call: TRBD1 (5 bases). Trimming left V 1 base short and J 6 bases short, with 18 bases between. The CDR3 consists of 16 residues. Germline-derived CDR1 and CDR2 are SGHAT and FQNNGV. In DNA form, the CDR3 reads TGTGCCAGCAGCTTAGCGGGCAGGGCAACCGGGAATGGCTACACCTTC. Protein product: CASSLAGRATGNGYTF.

Ten or more counts support this clonotype. This chain uses TRBV20-1 with TRBJ1-3; 9 bases are a match to TRBD1. The V segment lost 1 base and the J segment 4 bases; nucleotides outside the gene matches: 8. The CDR3 runs 16 residues. Germline V gene data show CDR1 as DFQATT and CDR2 as SNEGSKA (reference sequence). CDR3 protein: CSARVGDRERGNTIYF. The CDR3 DNA is TGCAGTGCTAGAGTCGGGGACAGGGAGAGGGGAAACACCATATATTTT.

This clonotype was found a few times. The chain links TRBV12-5 to TRBJ2-5; TRBD2 agrees at 9 bases. The CDR3 is made up of 15 amino acids. V lost 1 base to trimming and J lost 5 bases; unmatched junction nucleotides: 5. CDR1 is LGHNT, CDR2 FRNRAP, per germline. CDR3: CASGLGLAVQETQYF. DNA of the CDR3: TGTGCTAGTGGTTTGGGACTAGCGGTTCAGGAGACCCAGTACTTC.

V is TRBV12-3 or TRBV12-4 and J is TRBJ2-1; TRBD2 matches at 11 bases. The CDR3 length is 16 residues. The J segment lost 6 bases and the V segment lost 6 bases, leaving 10 bases of the junction unmatched. The CDR3 protein is CASRSSGLAGGNEQFF. The CDR3 bases are TGTGCCAGCAGATCCTCCGGTCTAGCGGGGGGCAATGAGCAGTTCTTC.

This clonotype came up once. Written as DNA, the CDR3 is TGCGCCAGCAGCGCGGGACTGGGAACCGAGACCCAGTACTTC. Encoded protein: CASSAGLGTETQYF. The chain combines TRBV5-1 with TRBJ2-5, with D perhaps matching TRBD2 (6 bases). With 4 bases removed from V and 5 bases from J, the gap between germline ends came to 15 bases. CDR3 length equals 14 residues. Germline V gene lookup returns CDR1 SGHRS and CDR2 YFSETQ.